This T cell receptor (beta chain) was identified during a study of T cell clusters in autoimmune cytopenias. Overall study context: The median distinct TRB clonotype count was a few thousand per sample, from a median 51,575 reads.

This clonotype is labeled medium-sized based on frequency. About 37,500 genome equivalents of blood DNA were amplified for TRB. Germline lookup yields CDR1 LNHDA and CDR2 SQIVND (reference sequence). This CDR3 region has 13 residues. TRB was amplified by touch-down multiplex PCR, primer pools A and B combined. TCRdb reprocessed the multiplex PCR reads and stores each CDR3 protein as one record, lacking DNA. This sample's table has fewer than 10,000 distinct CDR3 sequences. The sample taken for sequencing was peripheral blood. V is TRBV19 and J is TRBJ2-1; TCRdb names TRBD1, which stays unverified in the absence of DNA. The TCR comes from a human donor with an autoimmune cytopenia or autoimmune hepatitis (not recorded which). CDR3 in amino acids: CASSIAGVNEQFF.